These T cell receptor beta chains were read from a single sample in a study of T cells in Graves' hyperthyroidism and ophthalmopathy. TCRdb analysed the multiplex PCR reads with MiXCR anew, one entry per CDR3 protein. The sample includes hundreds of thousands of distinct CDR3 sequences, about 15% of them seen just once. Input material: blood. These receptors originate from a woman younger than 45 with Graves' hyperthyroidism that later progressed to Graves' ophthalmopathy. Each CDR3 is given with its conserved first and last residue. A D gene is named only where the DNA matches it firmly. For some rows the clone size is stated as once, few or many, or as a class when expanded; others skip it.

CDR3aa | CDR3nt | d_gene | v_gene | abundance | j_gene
CAWSAPARGKQYF | TGTGCCTGGAGTGCCCCAGCCAGGGGAAAGCAGTACTTC | NA | TRBV30 | NA | TRBJ2-7
CASTPGRGFDGEQYF | TGTGCCAGCACCCCCGGCAGGGGCTTTGACGGGGAGCAGTACTTC | NA | TRBV12-3/TRBV12-4 | many | TRBJ2-7
CASRAGLGTYNEQFF | TGTGCCAGCAGGGCGGGACTAGGGACCTACAATGAGCAGTTCTTC | TRBD2 | TRBV2 | many | TRBJ2-1
CASRRDGSGEQCF | TGTGCCAGCAGGCGGGACGGATCGGGAGAGCAGTGCTTC | NA | TRBV25-1 | NA | TRBJ2-1
CASSLWATSTDTQYF | TGTGCCAGCAGCCTCTGGGCTACCAGCACAGATACGCAGTATTTT | NA | TRBV6-1 | NA | TRBJ2-3
CANRGLAGVNEQFF | TGTGCCAATCGCGGACTAGCGGGAGTAAATGAGCAGTTCTTC | TRBD2 | TRBV7-3 | NA | TRBJ2-1
CASSPPGSKNIQYF | TGTGCCAGCTCACCCCCAGGATCCAAAAACATTCAGTACTTC | NA | TRBV18 | many | TRBJ2-4
CASSQDGVNQPQHF | TGTGCCAGCAGCCAAGACGGGGTCAATCAGCCCCAGCATTTT | NA | TRBV3-1 | many | TRBJ1-5
CASGRSTGTGVAQYF | TGTGCTAGTGGTCGAAGTACCGGGACAGGGGTGGCCCAGTACTTC | TRBD1 | TRBV12-5 | many | TRBJ2-5
CASSFRGGRATYEQYF | TGTGCCAGCAGTTTTAGGGGCGGGAGGGCCACCTACGAGCAGTACTTC | TRBD2 | TRBV12-3/TRBV12-4 | many | TRBJ2-7
CASSEDRDTGELFF | TGTGCCAGCAGTGAGGACAGGGACACCGGGGAGCTGTTTTTT | TRBD1 | TRBV2 | many | TRBJ2-2
CASTLGSLGTDTQYF | TGTGCCAGTACCCTAGGATCTTTGGGGACAGATACGCAGTATTTT | NA | TRBV19 | many | TRBJ2-3
CASSLGGSGERATEAFF | TGTGCCAGCAGCTTAGGGGGGTCAGGGGAAAGGGCCACTGAAGCTTTCTTT | NA | TRBV7-9 | few | TRBJ1-1
CASSFLGGSPLHF | TGTGCCAGCAGCTTTTTAGGCGGTTCACCCCTCCACTTT | NA | TRBV13 | many | TRBJ1-6
CASSTRDRGYTEAFF | TGTGCCAGCAGCACCCGGGACAGGGGGTACACTGAAGCTTTCTTT | TRBD1 | TRBV11-3 | many | TRBJ1-1
CASTRTSGNTGELFF | TGTGCCAGCACCCGGACTAGCGGGAACACCGGGGAGCTGTTTTTT | TRBD2 | TRBV5-5 | few | TRBJ2-2
CASSTFLRNTGNTIYF | TGTGCCAGTAGTACGTTCCTCAGGAACACTGGAAACACCATATATTTT | NA | TRBV19 | NA | TRBJ1-3
CASSLAGLKDTQYF | TGTGCCAGCAGTTTGGCGGGACTAAAAGATACGCAGTATTTT | TRBD2 | TRBV28 | many | TRBJ2-3
CSAGGVEKLFF | TGCAGTGCAGGGGGCGTTGAAAAACTGTTTTTT | TRBD1 | TRBV20-1 | NA | TRBJ1-4
CASSYTLGLAIYEQYF | TGTGCCAGCAGTTACACCTTGGGACTAGCGATCTACGAGCAGTACTTC | TRBD2 | TRBV6-5 | many | TRBJ2-7
CASRGLGAEAFF | TGTGCCAGCAGGGGACTTGGGGCTGAAGCTTTCTTT | NA | TRBV7-2 | many | TRBJ1-1
CATSDPPGDCIQYF | TGTGCCACCAGTGATCCACCGGGAGATTGCATTCAGTACTTC | NA | TRBV24-1 | many | TRBJ2-4
CASSFPRPRRGYTF | TGTGCCAGCAGTTTCCCCCGACCGCGGAGGGGCTACACCTTC | NA | TRBV12-3/TRBV12-4 | many | TRBJ1-2
CASSQDVPGGTKNIQYF | TGTGCCAGCAGCCAAGATGTCCCAGGGGGGACCAAAAACATTCAGTACTTC | NA | TRBV3-1 | many | TRBJ2-4
CASSHLSLGTQRYGYTF | TGTGCCAGCAGCCACTTATCCCTCGGGACGCAGAGATATGGCTACACCTTC | NA | TRBV3-1 | many | TRBJ1-2
CSPRAGELYEQFF | TGCAGCCCTAGGGCAGGGGAACTCTATGAGCAGTTCTTC | NA | TRBV20-1 | few | TRBJ2-1
CASSPAALLAGGPNEQFF | TGTGCCAGCTCACCAGCGGCCTTACTAGCGGGAGGGCCCAATGAGCAGTTCTTC | TRBD2 | TRBV18 | many | TRBJ2-1
CASYFAPNEKLFF | TGTGCCAGTTATTTCGCTCCTAATGAAAAACTGTTTTTT | NA | TRBV19 | NA | TRBJ1-4
CASILQDHEQFF | TGTGCCAGCATCCTTCAGGACCATGAGCAGTTCTTC | NA | TRBV5-6 | NA | TRBJ2-1
CASSVLASYEQYF | TGTGCCAGCAGTGTATTAGCGAGCTACGAGCAGTACTTC | NA | TRBV27 | few | TRBJ2-7
CATSGTLSNQPQHF | TGTGCCACCTCCGGGACACTTAGCAATCAGCCCCAGCATTTT | NA | TRBV6-1 | NA | TRBJ1-5
CASSLTPGFYEKLFF | TGTGCCAGCAGTTTAACCCCAGGATTCTATGAAAAACTGTTTTTT | NA | TRBV28 | NA | TRBJ1-4
CASRRDLDTDTQYF | TGTGCCAGCAGGAGAGATCTCGACACAGATACGCAGTATTTT | NA | TRBV7-2 | NA | TRBJ2-3
CAWRQGPVEYF | TGTGCCTGGAGACAGGGACCAGTCGAGTACTTC | NA | TRBV30 | many | TRBJ2-5